This TCR beta chain came from a study of T-cell reconstitution after alpha-beta-depleted transplantation in children. Study-level results: Roughly two months post-transplant, alpha-beta T cells reportedly originated from several hundred graft clones that had expanded. The origin of high day-60 TCRbeta diversity in some patients lay in surviving recipient T cells and thymic progenitors. Fresh T-cell production supplied most of the T-cell counts and diversity seen one year after transplant.

TCRbeta library construction was performed incorporating unique molecular identifiers. MiXCR was run by TCRdb on the PCR reads, yielding one entry per CDR3 protein. The sample has 180,000 or so distinct CDR3 sequences; approximately 6% are singletons. This clonotype was observed a handful of times. What it recognizes is unknown. This CDR3 comprises 18 residues. Germline trimming cut 2 bases from V and 10 bases from J; bases unmatched to any gene: 19. Germline loops: CDR1 LNHDA, CDR2 SQIVND (reference sequence). The chain joins TRBV19 to TRBJ2-1; TRBD2 matches at 8 bases. The origin of this receptor is a girl less than two years old with combined immunodeficiency, due to receive a stem cell transplant. The specimen comprised PBMCs, sampled before TCRalphabeta/CD19-depleted stem cell transplant. The DNA of the CDR3 is TGTGCCAGTAGTATAAAGTCCTACTTAGCGGGGAGGGCCTGGGAGCAGTTCTTC. As protein: CASSIKSYLAGRAWEQFF.